This TCR beta chain was documented in a study of beta chain features in type 1 diabetes. Expressed TCRB transcripts were sequenced, since all the RNA that had been isolated was reverse transcribed. Method: immunoSEQ multiplex PCR; TCRdb's copy keeps in-frame clones and lacks some. The sample has over 700,000 clones; roughly 15% are singletons. Trimming removed 4 bases from V and 9 bases from J; junction bases left unmatched: 9. The CDR3 contains 15 residues. Germline CDR1 reads MDHEN; CDR2 reads SYDVKM. Sequences were obtained from naive CD4+ T cells from blood. The clonotype originates from a young woman in good health. This chain uses TRBV28 with TRBJ2-1, with TRBD2 matching over 10 bases. CDR3 amino acids: CASSSPSGRAPEQFF. CDR3 DNA: TGTGCCAGCAGTTCCCCGAGCGGGAGGGCCCCTGAGCAGTTCTTC.